This TCR beta chain was retrieved from a study of T cell responses to AZD1222 COVID-19 vaccine. The study, taken as a whole, reports: A mostly white British donor set with more females was recruited, and clonal diversity was possibly underestimated. Without day 14 samples, only post-peak T cell repertoires were studied. Reports indicate that nearly half of spike-specific TCRs are directed at unmutated variant regions.

Germline values: CDR1 KGHDR, CDR2 SFDVKD. The CDR3 runs 13 residues. The ends were cut back, 4 bases at V and 9 bases at J, with 9 bases in the middle. Sequenced by immunoSEQ multiplex PCR; TCRdb stores in-frame clones only, minus some. The sample has approximately 140,000 clones; over 85% are singletons. For this clone: Its antigen remains unidentified.

This specimen consisted of peripheral blood, obtained on day 0 of AZD1222 vaccination. This clonotype was obtained from an adult in good health. The chain is built from TRBV24-1 and TRBJ1-6, with D unresolved. The CDR3 loop is CATSEGIGSPLHF. DNA of the CDR3: TGTGCCACCAGTGAGGGAATCGGTTCACCCCTCCACTTT.